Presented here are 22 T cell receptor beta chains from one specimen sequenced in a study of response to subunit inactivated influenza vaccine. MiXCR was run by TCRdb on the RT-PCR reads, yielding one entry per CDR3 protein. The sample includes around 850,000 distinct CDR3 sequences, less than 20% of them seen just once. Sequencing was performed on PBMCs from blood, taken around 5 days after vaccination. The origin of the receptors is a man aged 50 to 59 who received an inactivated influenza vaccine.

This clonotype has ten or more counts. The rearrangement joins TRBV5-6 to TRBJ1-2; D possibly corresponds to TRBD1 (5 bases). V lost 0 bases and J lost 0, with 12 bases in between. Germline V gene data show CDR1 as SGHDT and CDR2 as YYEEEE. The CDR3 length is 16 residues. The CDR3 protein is CASSLANGGTNYGYTF. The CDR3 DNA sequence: TGTGCCAGCAGCTTGGCCAATGGGGGGACTAACTATGGCTACACCTTC.

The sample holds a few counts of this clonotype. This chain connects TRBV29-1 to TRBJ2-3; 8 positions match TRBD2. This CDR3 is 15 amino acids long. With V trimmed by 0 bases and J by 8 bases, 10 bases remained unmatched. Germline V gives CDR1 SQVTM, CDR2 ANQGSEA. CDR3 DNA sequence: TGCAGCGTTGAAGATCTTGGTGGTCTAGCGGGTACGCAGTATTTT. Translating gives CSVEDLGGLAGTQYF.

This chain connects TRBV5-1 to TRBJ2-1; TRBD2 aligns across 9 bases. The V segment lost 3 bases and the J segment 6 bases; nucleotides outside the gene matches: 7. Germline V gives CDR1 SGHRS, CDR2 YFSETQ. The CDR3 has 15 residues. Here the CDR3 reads CASSSPSGAANEQFF. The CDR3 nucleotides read TGCGCCAGCAGCTCCCCTAGCGGGGCTGCCAATGAGCAGTTCTTC. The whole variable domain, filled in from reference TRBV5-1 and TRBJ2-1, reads KAGVTQTPRYLIKTRGQQVTLSCSPISGHRSVSWYQQTPGQGLQFLFEYFSETQRNKGNFPGRFSGRQFSNSRSEMNVSTLELGDSALYLCASSSPSGAANEQFFGPGTRLTVL.

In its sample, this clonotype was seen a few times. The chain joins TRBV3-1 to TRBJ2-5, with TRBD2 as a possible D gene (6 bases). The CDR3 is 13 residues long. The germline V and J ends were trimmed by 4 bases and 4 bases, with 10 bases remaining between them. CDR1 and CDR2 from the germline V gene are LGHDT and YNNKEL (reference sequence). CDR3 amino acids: CASSRGIRETQYF. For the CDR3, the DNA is TGTGCCAGCAGCCGCGGGATTCGAGAGACCCAGTACTTC.

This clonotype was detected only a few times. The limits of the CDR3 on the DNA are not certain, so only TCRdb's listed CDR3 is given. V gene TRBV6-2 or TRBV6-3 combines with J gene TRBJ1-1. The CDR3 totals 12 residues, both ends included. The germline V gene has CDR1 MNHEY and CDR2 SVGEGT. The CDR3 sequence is CASSSSGHEAFF.

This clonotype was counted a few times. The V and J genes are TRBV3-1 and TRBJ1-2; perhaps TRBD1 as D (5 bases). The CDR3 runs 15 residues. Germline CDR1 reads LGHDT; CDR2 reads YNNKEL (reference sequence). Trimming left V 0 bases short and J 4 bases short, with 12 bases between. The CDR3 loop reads CASSQDSGPPYGYTF. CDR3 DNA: TGTGCCAGCAGCCAAGATTCGGGACCGCCCTATGGCTACACCTTC.

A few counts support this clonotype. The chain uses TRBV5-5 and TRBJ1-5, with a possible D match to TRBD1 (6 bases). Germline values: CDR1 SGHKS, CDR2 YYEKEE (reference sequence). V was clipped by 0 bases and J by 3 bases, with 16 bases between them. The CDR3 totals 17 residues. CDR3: CASSLGPQGGTNQPQHF. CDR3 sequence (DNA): TGTGCCAGCAGCTTGGGGCCACAGGGAGGGACCAATCAGCCCCAGCATTTT.

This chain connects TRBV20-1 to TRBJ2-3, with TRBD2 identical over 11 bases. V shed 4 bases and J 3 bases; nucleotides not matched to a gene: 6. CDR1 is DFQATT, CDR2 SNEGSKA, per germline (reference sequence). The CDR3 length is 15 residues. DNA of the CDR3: TGCAGTGCTATATTGACTAGCGGGACAACAGATACGCAGTATTTT. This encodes CSAILTSGTTDTQYF.

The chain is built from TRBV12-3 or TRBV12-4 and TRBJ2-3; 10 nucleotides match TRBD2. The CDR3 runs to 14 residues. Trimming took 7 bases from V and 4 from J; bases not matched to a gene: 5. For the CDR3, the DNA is TGTGCCAGCACCTTAGCGGGAGGTCCAGATACGCAGTATTTT. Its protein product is CASTLAGGPDTQYF.

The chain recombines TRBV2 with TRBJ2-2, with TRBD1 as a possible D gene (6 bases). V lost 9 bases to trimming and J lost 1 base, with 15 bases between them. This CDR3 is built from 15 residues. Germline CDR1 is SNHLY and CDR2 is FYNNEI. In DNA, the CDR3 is TGTGCCAGGGGGGCGCCAGGGTTGAACACCGGGGAGCTGTTTTTT. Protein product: CARGAPGLNTGELFF.

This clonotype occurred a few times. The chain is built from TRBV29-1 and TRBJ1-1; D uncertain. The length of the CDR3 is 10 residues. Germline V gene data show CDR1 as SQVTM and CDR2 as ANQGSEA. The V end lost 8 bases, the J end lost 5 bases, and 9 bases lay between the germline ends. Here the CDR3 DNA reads TGCAGCACCCCGGGGACTGAAGCTTTCTTT. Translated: CSTPGTEAFF.

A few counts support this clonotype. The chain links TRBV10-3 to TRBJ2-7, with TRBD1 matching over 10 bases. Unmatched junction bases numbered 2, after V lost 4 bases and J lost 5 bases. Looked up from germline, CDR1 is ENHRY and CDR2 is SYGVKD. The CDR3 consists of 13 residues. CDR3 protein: CAISGDRGNEQYF. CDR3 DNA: TGTGCCATCAGTGGGGACAGGGGCAACGAGCAGTACTTC.

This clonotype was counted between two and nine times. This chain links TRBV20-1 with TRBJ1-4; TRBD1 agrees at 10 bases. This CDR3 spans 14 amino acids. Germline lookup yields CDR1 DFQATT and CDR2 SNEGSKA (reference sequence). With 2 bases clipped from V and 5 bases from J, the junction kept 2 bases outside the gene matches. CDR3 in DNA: TGCAGTGCTAGACCGGGACAGGGGAATGAAAAACTGTTTTTT. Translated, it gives CSARPGQGNEKLFF.

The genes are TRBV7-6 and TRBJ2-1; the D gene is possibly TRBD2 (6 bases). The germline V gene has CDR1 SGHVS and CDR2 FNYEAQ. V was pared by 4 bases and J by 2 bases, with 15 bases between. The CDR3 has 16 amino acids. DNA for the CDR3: TGTGCCAGCAGCTATGGCGCCGGCGGGGCCTACAATGAGCAGTTCTTC. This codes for CASSYGAGGAYNEQFF.

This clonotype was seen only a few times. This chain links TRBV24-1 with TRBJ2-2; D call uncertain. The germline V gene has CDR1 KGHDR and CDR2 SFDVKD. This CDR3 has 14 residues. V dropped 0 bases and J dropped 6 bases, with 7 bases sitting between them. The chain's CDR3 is CATSDLSDAGELFF. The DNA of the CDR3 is TGTGCCACCAGTGATTTGAGTGACGCCGGGGAGCTGTTTTTT.

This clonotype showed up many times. This CDR3 is CASSLGPPGTDTQYF. CDR3 nucleotide sequence: TGTGCCAGCAGCTTAGGCCCTCCGGGCACAGATACGCAGTATTTT. This rearrangement joins TRBV7-2 to TRBJ2-3, with no clear D. CDR1 is SGHTA, CDR2 FQGNSA, per germline. The V end lost 1 base, the J end lost 1 base, and 9 bases lay between the germline ends. The CDR3 contains 15 residues.

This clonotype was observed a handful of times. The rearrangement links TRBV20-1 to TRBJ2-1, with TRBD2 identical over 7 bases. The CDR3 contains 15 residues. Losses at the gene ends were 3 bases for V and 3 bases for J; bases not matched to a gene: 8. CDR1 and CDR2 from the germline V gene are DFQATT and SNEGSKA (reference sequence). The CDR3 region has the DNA TGCAGTGCTAGGGCGGCGGGAGAGTTCTACAATGAGCAGTTCTTC. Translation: CSARAAGEFYNEQFF.

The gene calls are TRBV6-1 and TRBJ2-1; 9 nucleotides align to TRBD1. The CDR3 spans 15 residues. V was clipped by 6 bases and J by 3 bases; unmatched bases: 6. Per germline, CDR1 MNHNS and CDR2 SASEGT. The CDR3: CASSHRGRVYNEQFF. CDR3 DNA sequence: TGTGCCAGCAGCCACAGGGGGCGCGTCTACAATGAGCAGTTCTTC.

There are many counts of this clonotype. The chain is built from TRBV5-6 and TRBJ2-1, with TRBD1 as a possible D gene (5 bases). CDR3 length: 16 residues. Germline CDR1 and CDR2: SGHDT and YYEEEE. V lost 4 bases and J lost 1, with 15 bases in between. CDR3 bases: TGTGCCAGCAGCGGGCAGGGTATCGGGTCCTACAATGAGCAGTTCTTC. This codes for CASSGQGIGSYNEQFF.

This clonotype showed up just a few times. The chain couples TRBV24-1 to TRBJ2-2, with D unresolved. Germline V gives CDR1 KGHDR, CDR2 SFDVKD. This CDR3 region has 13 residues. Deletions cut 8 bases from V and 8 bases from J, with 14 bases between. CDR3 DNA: TGTGCCACCACACCTGAACTCGGTGGGGAGCTGTTTTTT. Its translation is CATTPELGGELFF.

The CDR3 DNA is TGTGCCACCAGTGATTTGGCCAGCACAGATACGCAGTATTTT. Its translation: CATSDLASTDTQYF. The chain couples TRBV24-1 to TRBJ2-3, with no clear D. The CDR3 spans 14 residues. Trimming pared 0 bases from V and 0 bases from J, leaving 3 bases between. Germline CDR1 is KGHDR and CDR2 is SFDVKD.

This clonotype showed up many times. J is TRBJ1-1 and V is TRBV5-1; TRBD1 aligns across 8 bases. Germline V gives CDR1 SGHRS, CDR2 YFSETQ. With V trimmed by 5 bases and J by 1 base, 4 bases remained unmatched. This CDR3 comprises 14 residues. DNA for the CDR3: TGCGCCAGCAGTTCTGGACAGGGGAACACTGAAGCTTTCTTT. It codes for CASSSGQGNTEAFF.